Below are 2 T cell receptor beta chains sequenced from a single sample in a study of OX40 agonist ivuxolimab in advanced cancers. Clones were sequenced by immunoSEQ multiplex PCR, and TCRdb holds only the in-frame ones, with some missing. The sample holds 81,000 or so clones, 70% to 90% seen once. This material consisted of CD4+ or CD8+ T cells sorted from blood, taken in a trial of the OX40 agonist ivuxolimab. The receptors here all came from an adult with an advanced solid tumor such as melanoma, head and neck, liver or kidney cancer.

CDR3 region: CASSLQGSSGNTIYF. CDR3 DNA: TGCGCCAGCAGCTTACAGGGAAGTTCTGGAAACACCATATATTTT. This rearrangement joins TRBV5-1 to TRBJ1-3; a weak D match, TRBD1 (6 bases). The CDR3 covers 15 residues. Germline assignment: CDR1 SGHRS and CDR2 YFSETQ. Trimming shortened V by 2 bases and J by 1 base, and 10 bases separated the two germline ends.

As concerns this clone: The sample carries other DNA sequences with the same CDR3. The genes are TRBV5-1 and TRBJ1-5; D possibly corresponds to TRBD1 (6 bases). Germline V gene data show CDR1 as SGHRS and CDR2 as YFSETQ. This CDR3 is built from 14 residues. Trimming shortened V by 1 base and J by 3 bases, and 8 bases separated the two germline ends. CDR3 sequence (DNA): TGCGCCAGCAGCTTGACAGGGATCAATCAGCCCCAGCATTTT. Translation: CASSLTGINQPQHF.